This T cell receptor (beta chain) is drawn from a study of T-cell reconstitution after alpha-beta-depleted transplantation in children (dated by TCRdb to between 2015 and 2016). Notes on the research overall: The study quantitatively tracked T-cell immune reconstitution after TCRalphabeta/CD19-depleted allogeneic hematopoietic cell transplantation in children using TCR repertoire profiling. General conclusions and limits of the study: The frequencies of hyperexpanded clones fell over the following months, and after one year, T-cell counts and TCRbeta diversity were mostly attributed to newly produced T cells. Apparently early alphabetaT-cell count recovery about two months after transplant reportedly relied on only several hundred rapidly expanded clones derived from non-depleted graft cells. The high TCRbeta diversity at day 60 in some patients was ascribed to recipient T cells and intrathymic progenitors that had survived conditioning.

The treatment or condition label, as the study defines it: allogeneic hematopoietic cell transplantation with graft depleted of TCRalphabeta T cells and CD19 B cells. TCRalphabeta/CD19-depleted allogeneic hematopoietic cell grafts were given to the transplant recipients, all of whom were children. According to the germline V gene, CDR1 reads SGHTA and CDR2 reads FQGNSA. The CDR3 covers 15 residues, taking in both the cysteine and the phenylalanine. Of all the DNA, just the CDR3 is kept, 45 bases in frame from base 1. Trimming costs V 2 bases and J 2 bases, and their ends lie 13 bases apart. Turning to this clonotype: Its antigen has not been determined. No base quality values were provided; no much bigger clone lies one nucleotide off.

Libraries were prepared through PCR. TCRdb names Illumina HiSeq 2500 as the instrument used. To normalize quantification of the TCRbeta repertoire, the TCR libraries were built with molecular barcoding that relied on unique molecular identifiers. TCRdb redid the processing of the public reads, applying fastp at Q25 and MiXCR, and retained in-frame beta chains. Identical CDR3 proteins give one entry, which carries the most common genes and DNA. The table for this sample lists approximately 490,000 distinct CDR3 sequences; about 10% of them were counted only once. 2% to 2.5% of the sample goes to the ten largest clones.

The sequence is built from TRBV7-2 and TRBJ2-7, with an unclear D gene assignment. This specimen was PBMCs, taken before TCRalphabeta/CD19-depleted stem cell transplant. The TCR was taken from a child under 10 years old with inherited bone marrow failure, due to receive a stem cell transplant. The DNA is TGTGCCAGCAGCTTAAGGCAGGAGTTCCCCTACGAGCAGTACTTC. It codes for CASSLRQEFPYEQYF. Joined to the reference TRBV7-2 and TRBJ2-7 proteins, this CDR3 gives the full variable domain: GAGVSQSPSNKVTEKGKDVELRCDPISGHTALYWYRQSLGQGLEFLIYFQGNSAPDKSGLPSDRFSAERTGGSVSTLTIQRTQQEDSAVYLCASSLRQEFPYEQYFGPGTRLTVT.